A selection of T cell receptor beta chains follows, all from one sample in a study of identical twins. MiXCR was run by TCRdb on the 5' RACE reads, yielding one entry per CDR3 protein. The table includes around 1.7 million distinct CDR3 sequences, under 35% detected once. The sequenced sample consisted of cord blood. The source is a newborn girl in good health. CDR3s include the opening cysteine and the closing phenylalanine or tryptophan. The order of the fields is J gene, V gene, D gene, clone size, CDR3 DNA, CDR3 protein. A D gene is named only where the DNA matches it firmly. The size entry is marked missing in some rows and otherwise reads once, few, many or a size class.

j_gene: TRBJ1-1
v_gene: TRBV12-3/TRBV12-4
d_gene: .
abundance: few
CDR3nt: TGTGCCAGCAGTCTCGCGCCTTTCTCTGGGGACACTGAAGCTTTCTTT
CDR3aa: CASSLAPFSGDTEAFF

j_gene: TRBJ1-6
v_gene: TRBV6-6
d_gene: .
abundance: .
CDR3nt: TGTGCCAGCAGTTACTCGAAAGAATCCCGACTCCACTTT
CDR3aa: CASSYSKESRLHF

j_gene: TRBJ2-3
v_gene: TRBV9
d_gene: TRBD1
abundance: .
CDR3nt: TGTGCCAGCAGCGTGGACAGGGCAGACACAGATACGCAGTATTTT
CDR3aa: CASSVDRADTDTQYF

j_gene: TRBJ2-2
v_gene: TRBV15
d_gene: .
abundance: .
CDR3nt: TGTGCCACCAGCAGACTAGCGTACACCGGGGAGCTGTTTTTT
CDR3aa: CATSRLAYTGELFF

j_gene: TRBJ2-7
v_gene: TRBV5-1
d_gene: .
abundance: .
CDR3nt: TGCGCCAGCAGCTTGGCCAAGATACAAGAGACCCACTACTTC
CDR3aa: CASSLAKIQETHYF

j_gene: TRBJ2-1
v_gene: TRBV10-3
d_gene: .
abundance: few
CDR3nt: TGTGCCATCAGGGCAGGGAAGTCCTACAATGAGCAGTTCTTC
CDR3aa: CAIRAGKSYNEQFF

j_gene: TRBJ2-5
v_gene: TRBV2
d_gene: .
abundance: few
CDR3nt: TGTGCCGCCGGAGAGACCCAGTACTTC
CDR3aa: CAAGETQYF

j_gene: TRBJ2-1
v_gene: TRBV6-1
d_gene: TRBD2
abundance: many
CDR3nt: TGTGCCAGCAGTGAAGCGGGAGGGTACAATGAGCAGTTCTTC
CDR3aa: CASSEAGGYNEQFF

j_gene: TRBJ2-3
v_gene: TRBV25-1
d_gene: .
abundance: few
CDR3nt: TGTGCCAGCCTCCCGGGAAGCACAGATACGCAGTATTTT
CDR3aa: CASLPGSTDTQYF

j_gene: TRBJ2-3
v_gene: TRBV5-1
d_gene: TRBD1
abundance: few
CDR3nt: TGCGCCAGCAGCTTGTTTCCGGGGACAGGGTTGGGAGATACGCAGTATTTT
CDR3aa: CASSLFPGTGLGDTQYF

j_gene: TRBJ2-7
v_gene: TRBV20-1
d_gene: .
abundance: few
CDR3nt: TGCAGTGCTAGAGATCAGGGAAGCGAGCAGTACTTC
CDR3aa: CSARDQGSEQYF

j_gene: TRBJ2-1
v_gene: TRBV6-6
d_gene: .
abundance: many
CDR3nt: TGTGCCAGCAGTTACTCCGGGACTCCGTCCGATGAGCAGTTCTTC
CDR3aa: CASSYSGTPSDEQFF

j_gene: TRBJ2-7
v_gene: TRBV4-2
d_gene: .
abundance: .
CDR3nt: TGTGCCAGCGGCCCGCAGGACATCCCCTACGAGCAGTACTTC
CDR3aa: CASGPQDIPYEQYF

j_gene: TRBJ2-7
v_gene: TRBV6-5
d_gene: TRBD2
abundance: .
CDR3nt: TGTGCCAGCAGTATGTCTAGCGGTACCTACGAGCAGTACTTC
CDR3aa: CASSMSSGTYEQYF

j_gene: TRBJ1-2
v_gene: TRBV6-1
d_gene: TRBD1
abundance: .
CDR3nt: TGTGCCAGCAACCCTGCGGACAGGATGAATGGCTACACCTTC
CDR3aa: CASNPADRMNGYTF

j_gene: TRBJ1-2
v_gene: TRBV5-1
d_gene: TRBD1
abundance: .
CDR3nt: TGCGCCAGCAGCTTCGACGACAGGGGGCCTTACTATGGCTACACCTTC
CDR3aa: CASSFDDRGPYYGYTF

j_gene: TRBJ2-1
v_gene: TRBV6-5
d_gene: TRBD2
abundance: .
CDR3nt: TGTGCCAGCAGTTACGTGGTCCTAGCGGGGGGCCGACACTACAATGAGCAGTTCTTC
CDR3aa: CASSYVVLAGGRHYNEQFF

j_gene: TRBJ1-4
v_gene: TRBV5-1
d_gene: .
abundance: many
CDR3nt: TGCGCCAGCAGCTTGCCCGGTGAAAAACTGTTTTTT
CDR3aa: CASSLPGEKLFF

j_gene: TRBJ2-5
v_gene: TRBV29-1
d_gene: .
abundance: many
CDR3nt: TGCAGCGTTGATAGGCAATTCCAAGAGACCCAGTACTTC
CDR3aa: CSVDRQFQETQYF

j_gene: TRBJ1-6
v_gene: TRBV4-2
d_gene: .
abundance: .
CDR3nt: TGTGCCAGCAGCCAAGTTTCCGGCAGGGGTAATTCACCCCTCCACTTT
CDR3aa: CASSQVSGRGNSPLHF

j_gene: TRBJ2-3
v_gene: TRBV7-2
d_gene: .
abundance: .
CDR3nt: TGTGCCAGCAGCGCATCGGGGGAATCAGATACGCAGTATTTT
CDR3aa: CASSASGESDTQYF

j_gene: TRBJ2-3
v_gene: TRBV20-1
d_gene: TRBD1
abundance: .
CDR3nt: TGCAGTGCTAGCAGGGGGCCTCTTAGCACAGATACGCAGTATTTT
CDR3aa: CSASRGPLSTDTQYF

j_gene: TRBJ2-3
v_gene: TRBV20-1
d_gene: .
abundance: .
CDR3nt: TGCAGTGCTAGGAAAAACCGGGATACGCAGTATTTT
CDR3aa: CSARKNRDTQYF